Reported below is one T cell receptor (beta chain). Its antigen is not known. There are 14 residues in the CDR3. Germline V gene sequence: CDR1 MNHEY, CDR2 SMNVEV (reference sequence). The V and J ends lost 5 bases and 3 bases, in that order; junction bases with no gene match: 5. These data are taken from a study of PD-L1 blockade in urothelial cancer. Across the whole study: After treatment start, blood was analyzed at 3 weeks (second dose) and at 6 weeks. Reported median T cell count for blood samples was about 150,000.

The data were produced by immunoSEQ multiplex PCR, yet TCRdb's version contains in-frame clones alone and is incomplete. The sample lists roughly 62,000 clones; around 80% were seen once. Findings and limits, study-wide: Tumor-associated clones in blood expanded more at 3 weeks in durable-benefit patients. Better survival was predicted by below-median pretreatment blood TCR clonality.

The specimen was PBMCs, collected around atezolizumab (anti-PD-L1) treatment. This clonotype was obtained from a man between 70 and 80 years old with urothelial cancer. The chain combines TRBV27 with TRBJ1-1; 8 bases agree with TRBD1. The CDR3 DNA sequence: TGTGCCAGCAGTCCGTCACAGGGGGACACTGAAGCTTTCTTT. Its protein product is CASSPSQGDTEAFF.